Presented here are 23 T cell receptor beta chains from one specimen sequenced in a study of beta chain features in type 1 diabetes. Expressed TCRB transcripts were sequenced, since all the RNA that had been isolated was reverse transcribed. Here immunoSEQ multiplex PCR was the method, and the copy in TCRdb shows in-frame clones only, minus some. Of 430,000 or so clones in the sample, roughly an eighth were seen once. Sequenced input: naive CD4+ T cells from blood. These receptor sequences come from a woman under 30 in good health.

The chain is built from TRBV7-9 and TRBJ1-5, with D perhaps TRBD1 (6 bases). V was clipped by 5 bases and J by 0 bases, with 20 bases between them. This CDR3 contains 18 residues. Per the germline V gene, CDR1 is SEHNR and CDR2 is FQNEAQ (reference sequence). The CDR3 protein is CASSPEQGLGYSNQPQHF. The DNA of the CDR3 is TGTGCCAGCAGCCCAGAACAGGGATTGGGGTATAGCAATCAGCCCCAGCATTTT.

There are a few counts of this clone. The J gene is TRBJ2-7, the V gene TRBV28; 10 bases align to TRBD1. V dropped 3 bases and J dropped 6; count of bases not matched to a gene: 5. The CDR3 loop spans 14 amino acids. Germline lookup yields CDR1 MDHEN and CDR2 SYDVKM. The CDR3: CASSFLGQGSEQYV. CDR3 coding DNA: TGTGCCAGCAGTTTTCTGGGACAGGGGAGCGAGCAGTACGTC.

There are a few counts of this clone. The chain combines TRBV20-1 with TRBJ1-6, with TRBD1 matching over 8 bases. Germline CDR1 DFQATT, CDR2 SNEGSKA (reference sequence). V was pared by 3 bases and J by 13 bases, with 2 bases of the junction left unmatched. The CDR3 contains 11 residues. The CDR3 DNA reads as TGCAGTGCTAGGACAGGGGCCCCCCTCCACTTT. It translates to CSARTGAPLHF.

In its sample, this clone was seen a few times. CDR3 nucleotide sequence: TGTGCCAGCAGCCTATTTTCCGGGACAGGGATCGAAAAACTGTTTTTT. Protein: CASSLFSGTGIEKLFF. This chain uses TRBV11-2 with TRBJ1-4, with 9 bases fitting TRBD1. Germline V lookup: CDR1 SGHAT, CDR2 FQNNGV. CDR3 length: 16 residues. J lost 8 bases, V lost 5 bases, and 12 bases had no gene match.

The V gene is TRBV29-1, the J gene TRBJ1-1; unclear D gene. Per germline, CDR1 SQVTM and CDR2 ANQGSEA. The CDR3 extends over 13 amino acids. Deletions cut 6 bases from V and 8 bases from J, with 19 bases between. This CDR3 is CSVELKLVGEAFF. The CDR3 nucleotides read TGCAGCGTCGAATTGAAATTAGTGGGGGAAGCTTTCTTT. The entire variable domain, with the rest obtained from reference TRBV29-1 and TRBJ1-1, is as follows: SAVISQKPSRDICQRGTSLTIQCQVDSQVTMMFWYRQQPGQSLTLIATANQGSEATYESGFVIDKFPISRPNLTFSTLTVSNMSPEDSSIYLCSVELKLVGEAFFGQGTRLTVV.

The V gene is TRBV28, the J gene TRBJ2-1, with D maybe TRBD2 (5 bases). With 3 bases removed from V and 6 bases from J, the gap between germline ends came to 12 bases. The CDR3 totals 14 residues. Germline V gene lookup returns CDR1 MDHEN and CDR2 SYDVKM. CDR3 loop: CASSLIRGRNEQFF. The CDR3 bases are TGTGCCAGCAGTTTGATCCGCGGGCGCAATGAGCAGTTCTTC.

There are a few counts of this clone. The chain has TRBV28 and TRBJ2-4; D is possibly TRBD1 (6 bases). Deletions cut 3 bases from V and 2 bases from J, with 14 bases between. Germline-derived CDR1 and CDR2 are MDHEN and SYDVKM. The CDR3 is 16 residues long. The CDR3 region has the DNA TGTGCCAGCAGTTTTTGGGGGCCCGCGTCCAAAAACATTCAGTACTTC. Its translation: CASSFWGPASKNIQYF. Variable domain in full (rest from reference TRBV28 and TRBJ2-4): DVKVTQSSRYLVKRTGEKVFLECVQDMDHENMFWYRQDPGLGLRLIYFSYDVKMKEKGDIPEGYSVSREKKERFSLILESASTNQTSMYLCASSFWGPASKNIQYFGAGTRLSVL.

V gene TRBV7-6 combines with J gene TRBJ1-6, with 9 nucleotides matching TRBD1. Germline V lookup: CDR1 SGHVS, CDR2 FNYEAQ. CDR3 length equals 14 residues. Trimming cost V 5 bases and J 8 bases; bases outside gene matches: 4. The CDR3 nucleotides read TGTGCCAGCAGCAGGACAGGGGTGGATTCACCCCTCCACTTT. Encoded protein: CASSRTGVDSPLHF.

This clone has only a few counts. For the CDR3, the DNA is TGTGCCAGCGCCCCCAGCTCCGGGACTTCCTACAATGAGCAGTTCTTC. Protein sequence: CASAPSSGTSYNEQFF. This chain joins TRBV11-3 and TRBJ2-1; weak D call: TRBD2 (6 bases). This CDR3 has 16 amino acids. CDR1 is SGHNT, CDR2 YENEEA, per germline. Trimming stripped 8 bases from V and 1 base from J, with 18 bases between.

This clone has just a few counts. This sequence joins TRBV11-3 and TRBJ2-3; 12 bases agree with TRBD2. The germline gives CDR1 SGHNT, CDR2 YENEEA. J lost 5 bases, V lost 0 bases, and 6 bases had no gene match. This CDR3 has 17 amino acids. The CDR3 bases are TGTGCCAGCAGCTTAGAGCTAGCGGGAGGGCCAAGAGATACGCAGTATTTT. As protein: CASSLELAGGPRDTQYF.

The chain is built from TRBV25-1 and TRBJ1-1, with D possibly matching TRBD1 (6 bases). CDR1 and CDR2 (germline): MGHDK, SYGVNS. V shed 6 bases and J shed 8 bases, with 16 bases lying between them. CDR3 length: 13 residues. CDR3 in amino acids: CASSEQGLAEAFF. In DNA, the CDR3 is TGTGCCAGCAGCGAACAGGGTCTTGCAGAAGCTTTCTTT. Drawing the rest from reference TRBV25-1 and TRBJ1-1, the complete variable domain is EADIYQTPRYLVIGTGKKITLECSQTMGHDKMYWYQQDPGMELHLIHYSYGVNSTEKGDLSSESTVSRIRTEHFPLTLESARPSHTSQYLCASSEQGLAEAFFGQGTRLTVV.

This clone has more than one count but fewer than ten. The gene calls are TRBV7-2 and TRBJ2-1; possible D gene TRBD1, 5 bases. Germline loops: CDR1 SGHTA, CDR2 FQGNSA. The CDR3 contains 14 residues. The V end lost 3 bases, the J end lost 5 bases, and 11 bases lay between the germline ends. CDR3 in DNA: TGTGCCAGCAGCTTTGGGCAGGGAAACAATGAGCAGTTCTTC. Translating gives CASSFGQGNNEQFF.

V and J are TRBV7-2 and TRBJ2-4, with D unresolved. This CDR3 region has 15 residues. The ends were cut back, 1 base at V and 0 bases at J, with 7 bases in the middle. Looked up from germline, CDR1 is SGHTA and CDR2 is FQGNSA. CDR3 coding DNA: TGTGCCAGCAGCTTAGGGTCCCTAGCCAAAAACATTCAGTACTTC. Protein: CASSLGSLAKNIQYF.

The gene calls are TRBV9 and TRBJ1-1; D is perhaps TRBD1 (5 bases). CDR3 length: 14 amino acids. Germline assignment: CDR1 SGDLS and CDR2 YYNGEE. The ends were cut back, 4 bases at V and 3 bases at J, with 13 bases in the middle. The CDR3 DNA reads as TGTGCCAGCAGCCCGAGTCGGGGGGACACTGAAGCTTTCTTT. Protein product: CASSPSRGDTEAFF.

This clone turned up a few times. Other DNA sequences of this sample code for an identical CDR3. This rearrangement joins TRBV5-1 to TRBJ2-3; D ambiguous. Between the trimmed V and J ends, which lost 0 bases and 2 bases, there was a span of 4 bases. CDR1 SGHRS and CDR2 YFSETQ come from the germline V gene. The CDR3 spans 13 residues. CDR3 in DNA: TGCGCCAGCAGCTTGGGTCCCACAGATACGCAGTATTTT. Amino acids: CASSLGPTDTQYF.

The J gene is TRBJ1-1, the V gene TRBV25-1; D uncertain. The CDR3 has 14 residues. Germline lookup yields CDR1 MGHDK and CDR2 SYGVNS. V gave up 3 bases and J gave up 8 bases, with 16 bases separating them. The CDR3 DNA reads as TGTGCCAGCAGTGACCCCCTCGGCTTCTCGGAAGCTTTCTTT. Its translation: CASSDPLGFSEAFF.

The chain recombines TRBV13 with TRBJ2-7; TRBD2 matches at 9 bases. This CDR3 has 15 residues. Germline V gives CDR1 PRHDT, CDR2 FYEKMQ (reference sequence). The trim removed 8 bases at V and 2 bases at J, leaving 10 bases unmatched. CDR3 amino acids: CASLGRGRAAYEQYF. The CDR3 DNA follows: TGTGCCAGCCTCGGGCGCGGGAGGGCCGCCTACGAGCAGTACTTC.

This clone was counted between two and nine times. The rearrangement uses TRBV7-9 and TRBJ1-4, with no clear D. V was clipped by 3 bases and J by 6 bases, with 14 bases between them. The CDR3 totals 15 residues. Germline V lookup: CDR1 SEHNR, CDR2 FQNEAQ (reference sequence). The CDR3 reads CASSFGVGRDEKLFF. The CDR3 DNA reads TGTGCCAGCAGCTTTGGAGTAGGGCGAGATGAAAAACTGTTTTTT.

This clone appeared a few times. V is TRBV5-1 and J is TRBJ2-3, with 7 bases lining up with TRBD1. Looked up from germline, CDR1 is SGHRS and CDR2 is YFSETQ. This CDR3 is built from 15 residues. Losses at the gene ends were 5 bases for V and 0 bases for J; bases not matched to a gene: 6. The CDR3 is CASRKGGLSTDTQYF. The CDR3 DNA reads as TGCGCCAGCAGAAAAGGGGGCTTGAGCACAGATACGCAGTATTTT.

This clone was observed a few times. The V gene is TRBV6-6, the J gene TRBJ2-1; D is unclear. Germline values: CDR1 MNHNY, CDR2 SVGAGI (reference sequence). V shed 1 base and J shed 9 bases, with 10 bases lying between them. The CDR3 contains 13 residues. The CDR3 is CASSYFSGGEQFF. CDR3 DNA sequence: TGTGCCAGCAGTTACTTCTCGGGCGGTGAGCAGTTCTTC.

This clone showed up just a few times. The chain links TRBV7-2 to TRBJ2-7; D unresolved. From germline, CDR1 is SGHTA and CDR2 FQGNSA. Trimming cost V 10 bases and J 3 bases, with 19 bases left between them. This CDR3 is 14 amino acids long. This chain's CDR3 is CATRLKQAGYEQYF. CDR3 bases: TGTGCCACGCGACTGAAGCAGGCAGGCTACGAGCAGTACTTC. Based on the CDR3 plus reference TRBV7-2 and TRBJ2-7, the full variable domain is GAGVSQSPSNKVTEKGKDVELRCDPISGHTALYWYRQSLGQGLEFLIYFQGNSAPDKSGLPSDRFSAERTGGSVSTLTIQRTQQEDSAVYLCATRLKQAGYEQYFGPGTRLTVT.

The sample holds a few counts of this clone. The genes are TRBV14 and TRBJ2-1; no clear D gene. The CDR3 length is 15 residues. Germline CDR1 reads SGHDN; CDR2 reads FVKESK. V gave up 3 bases and J gave up 7 bases, with 16 bases separating them. In DNA form, the CDR3 reads TGTGCCAGCAGCCATGCACAGCGATCTACTAATGAGCAGTTCTTC. Amino acids: CASSHAQRSTNEQFF.

The genes are TRBV5-6 and TRBJ1-5, with D unresolved. V was shortened by 4 bases and J by 1 base, with 9 bases between the two germline ends. CDR1 is SGHDT, CDR2 YYEEEE, per germline. The CDR3 is made up of 14 amino acids. DNA of the CDR3: TGTGCCAGCAGCCCAGACGGAAGCAATCAGCCCCAGCATTTT. Translating gives CASSPDGSNQPQHF.